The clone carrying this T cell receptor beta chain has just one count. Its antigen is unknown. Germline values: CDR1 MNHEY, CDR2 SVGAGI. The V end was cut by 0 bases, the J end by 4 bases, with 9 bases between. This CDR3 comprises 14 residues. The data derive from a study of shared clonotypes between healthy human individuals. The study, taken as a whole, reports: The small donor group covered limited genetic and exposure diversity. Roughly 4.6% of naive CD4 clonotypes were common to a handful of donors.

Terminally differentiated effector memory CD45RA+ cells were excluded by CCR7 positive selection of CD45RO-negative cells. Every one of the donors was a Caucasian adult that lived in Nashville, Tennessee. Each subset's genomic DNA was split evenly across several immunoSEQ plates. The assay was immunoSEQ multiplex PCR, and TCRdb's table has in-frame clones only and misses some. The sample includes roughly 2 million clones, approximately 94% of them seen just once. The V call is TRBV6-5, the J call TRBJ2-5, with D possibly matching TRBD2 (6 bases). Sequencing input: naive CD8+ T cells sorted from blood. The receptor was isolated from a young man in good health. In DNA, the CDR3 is TGTGCCAGCAGTTACTCGGGGGAGGCAGAGACCCAGTACTTC. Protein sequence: CASSYSGEAETQYF.